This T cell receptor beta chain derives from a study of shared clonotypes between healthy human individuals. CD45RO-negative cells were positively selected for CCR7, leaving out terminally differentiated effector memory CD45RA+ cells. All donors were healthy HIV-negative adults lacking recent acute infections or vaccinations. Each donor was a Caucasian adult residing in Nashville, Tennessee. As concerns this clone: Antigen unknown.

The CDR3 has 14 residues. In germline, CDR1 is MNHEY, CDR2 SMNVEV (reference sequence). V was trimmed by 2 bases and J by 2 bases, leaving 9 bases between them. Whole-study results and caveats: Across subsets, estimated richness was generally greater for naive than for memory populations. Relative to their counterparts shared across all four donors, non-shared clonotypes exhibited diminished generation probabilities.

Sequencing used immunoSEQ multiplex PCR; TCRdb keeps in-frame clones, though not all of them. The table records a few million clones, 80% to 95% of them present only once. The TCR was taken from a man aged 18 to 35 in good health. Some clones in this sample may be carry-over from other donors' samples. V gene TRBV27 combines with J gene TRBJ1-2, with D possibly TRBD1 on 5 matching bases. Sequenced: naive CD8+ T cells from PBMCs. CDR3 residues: CASSLITGNYGYTF. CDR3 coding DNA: TGTGCCAGCAGTTTAATCACAGGAAACTATGGCTACACCTTC.